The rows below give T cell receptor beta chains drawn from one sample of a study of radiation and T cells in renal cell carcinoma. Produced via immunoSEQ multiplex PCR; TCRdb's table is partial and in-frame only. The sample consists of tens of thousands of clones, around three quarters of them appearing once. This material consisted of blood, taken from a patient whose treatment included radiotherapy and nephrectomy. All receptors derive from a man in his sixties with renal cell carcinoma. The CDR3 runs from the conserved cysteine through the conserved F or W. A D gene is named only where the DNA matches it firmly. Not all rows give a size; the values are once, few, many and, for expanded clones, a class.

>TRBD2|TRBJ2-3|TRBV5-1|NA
CASSLSGGYTDTQYF
TGCGCCAGCAGTCTCAGCGGGGGGTACACAGATACGCAGTATTTT
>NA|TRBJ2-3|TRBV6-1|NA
CASRGSTDTQYF
TGTGCCAGCAGGGGGAGCACAGATACGCAGTATTTT
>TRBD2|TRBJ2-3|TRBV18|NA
CASSQSLTSGGTDTQYF
TGTGCCAGCTCACAAAGTTTGACTAGCGGGGGCACAGATACGCAGTATTTT
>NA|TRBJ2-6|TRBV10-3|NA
CAISDGLQGPGANVLTF
TGTGCCATCAGTGATGGGCTACAGGGTCCTGGGGCCAACGTCCTGACTTTC
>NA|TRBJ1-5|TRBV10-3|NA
CAISESQGSGQPQHF
TGTGCCATCAGTGAGTCCCAGGGAAGTGGGCAGCCCCAGCATTTT
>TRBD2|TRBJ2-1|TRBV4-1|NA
CASSQEALAGVGEQFF
TGCGCCAGCAGCCAAGAGGCCCTAGCGGGGGTCGGTGAGCAGTTCTTC
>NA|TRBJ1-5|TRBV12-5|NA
CASALSWPQHF
TGTGCTAGTGCCCTAAGTTGGCCCCAGCATTTT
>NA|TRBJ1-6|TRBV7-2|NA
CASSYGQSNSPLHF
TGTGCCAGCAGCTACGGACAGTCAAATTCACCCCTCCACTTT
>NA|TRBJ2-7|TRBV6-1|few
CASSEYGVFSYEQYF
TGTGCCAGCAGTGAATATGGGGTTTTTTCCTACGAGCAGTACTTC
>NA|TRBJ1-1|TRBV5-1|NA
CASSLEGRWTEAFF
TGCGCCAGCAGCTTGGAGGGGCGCTGGACTGAAGCTTTCTTT
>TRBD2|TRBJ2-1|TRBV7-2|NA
CASSKVAGASYNEQFF
TGTGCCAGCAGCAAGGTAGCGGGAGCGTCCTACAATGAGCAGTTCTTC
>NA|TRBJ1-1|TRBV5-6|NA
CASSFNAWTDLNTEAFF
TGTGCCAGCAGCTTCAACGCCTGGACGGACCTGAACACTGAAGCTTTCTTT
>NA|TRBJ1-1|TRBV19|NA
CASSNPRDILLGGTEAFF
TGTGCCAGTAGTAACCCCCGGGACATTCTCCTAGGTGGCACTGAAGCTTTCTTT
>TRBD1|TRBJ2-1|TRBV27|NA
CASSLLGGQGSYNEQFF
TGTGCCAGCAGTTTATTGGGGGGACAGGGTTCCTACAATGAGCAGTTCTTC
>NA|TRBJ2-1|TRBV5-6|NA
CASSLEWGGEQFF
TGTGCCAGCAGCTTGGAATGGGGCGGTGAGCAGTTCTTC
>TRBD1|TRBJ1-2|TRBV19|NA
CASRRDSQLIYYGYTF
TGTGCCAGTAGGCGGGACAGCCAACTCATTTACTATGGCTACACCTTC
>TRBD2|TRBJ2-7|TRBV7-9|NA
CASSLAGTSYEQYF
TGTGCCAGCAGCTTAGCGGGGACTAGCTACGAGCAGTACTTC